This is a list of T cell receptor beta chains from one sample in a study of neurological immune-mediated disorders. TCRdb used MiXCR to reprocess the 5' RACE reads, holding one entry per CDR3 protein. The sample consists of about 21,000 distinct CDR3 sequences, around a sixth of them appearing once. Sequencing was performed on CD8+ T cells from blood. The receptors originated from a woman aged 18-29 years with multiple sclerosis. Each CDR3 is given with its conserved first and last residue. The order of the fields is D gene, J gene, V gene, clone size, CDR3 protein, CDR3 DNA. D genes are given only for firm matches. Only some rows state a clone size, as once, few, many or a class for expanded clones.

d_gene: -
j_gene: TRBJ1-2
v_gene: TRBV9
abundance: many
CDR3aa: CASSTATEARYGYTF
CDR3nt: TGTGCCAGCAGCACCGCGACGGAGGCCCGCTATGGCTACACCTTC

d_gene: -
j_gene: TRBJ2-1
v_gene: TRBV29-1
abundance: many
CDR3aa: CSVEDLVVDEQFF
CDR3nt: TGCAGCGTTGAAGATCTAGTGGTCGATGAGCAGTTCTTC

d_gene: -
j_gene: TRBJ2-5
v_gene: TRBV29-1
abundance: many
CDR3aa: CSVTLETQYF
CDR3nt: TGCAGCGTTACCCTTGAGACCCAGTACTTC

d_gene: TRBD1
j_gene: TRBJ2-2
v_gene: TRBV12-3/TRBV12-4
abundance: many
CDR3aa: CASSLAGGITGELFF
CDR3nt: TGTGCCAGCAGTTTGGCAGGGGGCATTACCGGGGAGCTGTTTTTT

d_gene: -
j_gene: TRBJ2-4
v_gene: TRBV15
abundance: medium-sized
CDR3aa: CATSRDDLCQYF
CDR3nt: TGTGCCACCAGCAGAGACGACCTATGCCAATACTTC

d_gene: -
j_gene: TRBJ2-3
v_gene: TRBV29-1
abundance: many
CDR3aa: CSANPFAGRAGDTQYF
CDR3nt: TGCAGCGCCAATCCGTTCGCGGGCCGCGCAGGGGATACGCAGTATTTT

d_gene: TRBD2
j_gene: TRBJ2-7
v_gene: TRBV14
abundance: many
CDR3aa: CASSQEGLANDEQYF
CDR3nt: TGTGCCAGCAGCCAAGAGGGACTAGCGAACGACGAGCAGTACTTC

d_gene: -
j_gene: TRBJ1-5
v_gene: TRBV28
abundance: many
CDR3aa: CASSLYRRNSNQPQHF
CDR3nt: TGTGCCAGCAGTTTATACAGGAGGAATAGCAATCAGCCCCAGCATTTT

d_gene: TRBD2
j_gene: TRBJ2-1
v_gene: TRBV20-1
abundance: many
CDR3aa: CSARRTSGNEQFF
CDR3nt: TGCAGTGCTAGACGGACTAGCGGGAATGAGCAGTTCTTC

d_gene: -
j_gene: TRBJ2-5
v_gene: TRBV4-3
abundance: many
CDR3aa: CASSRRLSEEETQYF
CDR3nt: TGCGCCAGCAGCCGCAGACTGAGCGAGGAAGAGACCCAGTACTTC

d_gene: -
j_gene: TRBJ2-6
v_gene: TRBV10-3
abundance: once
CDR3aa: CATHPPGANVLTF
CDR3nt: TGTGCCACACACCCTCCTGGGGCCAACGTCCTGACTTTC

d_gene: TRBD2
j_gene: TRBJ2-1
v_gene: TRBV6-5
abundance: many
CDR3aa: CASRTGTSGMAEQFF
CDR3nt: TGTGCCAGCAGGACTGGGACTAGCGGGATGGCTGAGCAGTTCTTC

d_gene: -
j_gene: TRBJ1-2
v_gene: TRBV29-1
abundance: many
CDR3aa: CSVEENHRAFGGYTF
CDR3nt: TGCAGCGTTGAAGAAAATCATAGGGCTTTCGGGGGCTACACCTTC

d_gene: -
j_gene: TRBJ1-4
v_gene: TRBV10-2
abundance: medium-sized
CDR3aa: CASSEPHQGNEKLFF
CDR3nt: TGCGCCAGCAGTGAACCTCACCAAGGGAATGAAAAACTGTTTTTT

d_gene: -
j_gene: TRBJ2-1
v_gene: TRBV20-1
abundance: many
CDR3aa: CSARGVSKSRVYNEQFF
CDR3nt: TGCAGTGCTAGGGGGGTATCGAAGTCTCGCGTCTACAATGAGCAGTTCTTC

d_gene: TRBD1
j_gene: TRBJ2-5
v_gene: TRBV7-2
abundance: many
CDR3aa: CASSQGQQLYQETQYF
CDR3nt: TGTGCCAGCAGCCAGGGACAGCAACTATACCAAGAGACCCAGTACTTC

d_gene: -
j_gene: TRBJ2-5
v_gene: TRBV12-3/TRBV12-4
abundance: medium-sized
CDR3aa: CASSSYRDKQETQYF
CDR3nt: TGTGCCAGCAGTTCTTACCGGGACAAACAAGAGACCCAGTACTTC

d_gene: -
j_gene: TRBJ1-5
v_gene: TRBV12-5
abundance: many
CDR3aa: CASGPGTVQPQHF
CDR3nt: TGTGCTAGTGGCCCCGGGACGGTGCAGCCCCAGCATTTT

d_gene: TRBD2
j_gene: TRBJ2-3
v_gene: TRBV7-8
abundance: many
CDR3aa: CASSASGGAPDTQYF
CDR3nt: TGTGCCAGCAGCGCTAGCGGGGGGGCCCCAGATACGCAGTATTTT

d_gene: -
j_gene: TRBJ1-2
v_gene: TRBV29-1
abundance: many
CDR3aa: CSVDSGRYGYTF
CDR3nt: TGCAGCGTTGACTCAGGGCGCTATGGCTACACCTTC

d_gene: -
j_gene: TRBJ2-7
v_gene: TRBV5-1
abundance: many
CDR3aa: CASSLGSGGWYEQYF
CDR3nt: TGCGCCAGCAGCTTGGGGTCGGGGGGCTGGTACGAGCAGTACTTC

d_gene: -
j_gene: TRBJ1-5
v_gene: TRBV27
abundance: many
CDR3aa: CASSLVWDGSNQPQHF
CDR3nt: TGTGCCAGCAGTTTAGTGTGGGACGGGAGCAATCAGCCCCAGCATTTT

d_gene: TRBD2
j_gene: TRBJ2-5
v_gene: TRBV5-1
abundance: many
CDR3aa: CASSLGTSTQETQYF
CDR3nt: TGCGCCAGCAGCCTAGGGACTAGCACCCAAGAGACCCAGTACTTC

d_gene: -
j_gene: TRBJ2-4
v_gene: TRBV27
abundance: medium-sized
CDR3aa: CASSPLGSGDIQYF
CDR3nt: TGTGCCAGCAGTCCCCTGGGGTCGGGCGACATTCAGTACTTC

d_gene: TRBD1
j_gene: TRBJ1-1
v_gene: TRBV7-9
abundance: many
CDR3aa: CASSRRDSEMTGEAFF
CDR3nt: TGTGCCAGCAGCCGTAGGGACAGTGAGATGACGGGTGAAGCTTTCTTT

d_gene: -
j_gene: TRBJ2-3
v_gene: TRBV5-1
abundance: -
CDR3aa: CASSLDKGSDTQYF
CDR3nt: TGCGCCAGCAGCTTGGACAAGGGGAGTGATACGCAGTATTTT

d_gene: TRBD2
j_gene: TRBJ2-7
v_gene: TRBV7-8
abundance: medium-sized
CDR3aa: CASSLDLASGDEQYF
CDR3nt: TGTGCCAGCAGCTTAGATCTAGCTAGCGGGGACGAGCAGTACTTC

d_gene: -
j_gene: TRBJ2-1
v_gene: TRBV7-8
abundance: many
CDR3aa: CASSFGYQGPTYNEQFF
CDR3nt: TGTGCCAGCAGCTTCGGATATCAGGGGCCCACCTACAATGAGCAGTTCTTC

d_gene: -
j_gene: TRBJ1-1
v_gene: TRBV6-5
abundance: many
CDR3aa: CASRTGVYTEAFF
CDR3nt: TGTGCCAGTCGGACGGGAGTTTACACTGAAGCTTTCTTT

d_gene: -
j_gene: TRBJ1-6
v_gene: TRBV5-1
abundance: medium-sized
CDR3aa: CASSLGGGSSYNSPLHF
CDR3nt: TGCGCCAGCAGTCTGGGGGGAGGTAGCTCCTATAATTCACCCCTCCACTTT

d_gene: -
j_gene: TRBJ2-2
v_gene: TRBV12-3/TRBV12-4
abundance: many
CDR3aa: CASSVLRVTGELFF
CDR3nt: TGTGCCAGCAGCGTCCTCAGGGTCACCGGGGAGCTGTTTTTT

d_gene: -
j_gene: TRBJ1-4
v_gene: TRBV5-4
abundance: -
CDR3aa: CASSLFGVRTNEKLFF
CDR3nt: TGTGCCAGCAGCTTGTTTGGGGTGAGGACTAATGAAAAACTGTTTTTT

d_gene: -
j_gene: TRBJ2-5
v_gene: TRBV7-9
abundance: many
CDR3aa: CASSPRDNQETQYF
CDR3nt: TGTGCCAGCAGCCCGAGGGACAACCAAGAGACCCAGTACTTC

d_gene: TRBD1
j_gene: TRBJ2-1
v_gene: TRBV7-2
abundance: many
CDR3aa: CASSLPFAYRGTEGRNEQFF
CDR3nt: TGTGCCAGCAGCTTACCTTTTGCCTACAGAGGGACAGAGGGCCGAAATGAGCAGTTCTTC

d_gene: TRBD1
j_gene: TRBJ1-1
v_gene: TRBV29-1
abundance: -
CDR3aa: CSVFGQGNPGTEAFF
CDR3nt: TGCAGCGTTTTCGGACAGGGAAATCCGGGCACTGAAGCTTTCTTT

d_gene: TRBD1
j_gene: TRBJ2-2
v_gene: TRBV24-1
abundance: many
CDR3aa: CATSEPGQDTGELFF
CDR3nt: TGTGCCACCAGTGAACCTGGACAGGACACCGGGGAGCTGTTTTTT

d_gene: TRBD1
j_gene: TRBJ1-2
v_gene: TRBV7-9
abundance: many
CDR3aa: CASSLGSGQGRHNYGYTF
CDR3nt: TGTGCCAGCAGCTTAGGCTCGGGACAGGGAAGGCATAACTATGGCTACACCTTC

d_gene: -
j_gene: TRBJ2-3
v_gene: TRBV28
abundance: many
CDR3aa: CASSLTPGSSTDTQYF
CDR3nt: TGTGCCAGCAGTTTAACCCCGGGTTCCAGCACAGATACGCAGTATTTT

d_gene: -
j_gene: TRBJ2-1
v_gene: TRBV6-2/TRBV6-3
abundance: many
CDR3aa: CASSQTGPYNEQFF
CDR3nt: TGTGCCAGCAGCCAAACAGGGCCCTACAATGAGCAGTTCTTC